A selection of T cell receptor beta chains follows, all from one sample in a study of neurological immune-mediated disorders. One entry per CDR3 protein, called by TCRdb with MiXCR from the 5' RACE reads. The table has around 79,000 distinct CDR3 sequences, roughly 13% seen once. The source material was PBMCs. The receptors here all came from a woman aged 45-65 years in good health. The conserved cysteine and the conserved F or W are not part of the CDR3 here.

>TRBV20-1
SARSGLAGGSSYNEQF
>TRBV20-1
SAPDRVTEAF
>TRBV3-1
ASSQDFGTRSTDTQY
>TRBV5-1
ASCAGMNTEAF
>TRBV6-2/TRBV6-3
ASSYSQGGYT
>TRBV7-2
ASSLDRIQF
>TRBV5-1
ASSLVGGVDEQF
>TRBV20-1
SVGRLTNQPQH
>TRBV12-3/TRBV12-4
ASTQGSYGYT
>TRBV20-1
SASLAGGSTDTQY
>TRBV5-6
ASSSYGQVMGLDQPQH